This paragraph covers one TCR beta chain sequence. This clone was observed a handful of times. The specificity of this receptor is unknown. No clone much larger than this one lies a single base away; base qualities are absent. At the DNA level, this CDR3 is encoded by other sequences in the same sample as well. Its CDR3 holds 14 amino acids, cysteine through phenylalanine. Here the CDR3 DNA is all that survives: 42 bases in frame from base 1. V sheds 4 bases and J sheds 0 bases, leaving 10 bases between their ends. CDR1 and CDR2 were assigned from the germline V gene as SGHRS and YFSETQ. The entry originates in a study of T cell changes during pregnancy in multiple sclerosis (dated by TCRdb to between 2019 and 2020). Broadly, across the study: The study examined how the T cell repertoire changed over the course of pregnancy in women with multiple sclerosis.

The library was prepared using the immunoSEQ multiplex PCR assay. TCRdb took over this immuneACCESS table, retaining in-frame rearrangements with V and J assigned. Such tables are incomplete; in checked studies, under half of the missing clones stem from an unresolved V gene, and the remainder is unexplained. This sample gives about 66,000 clones in total; 90% of them show up just once. The top ten clones comprise about 1.5% of the sample. The material was peripheral blood, obtained in the third trimester of pregnancy. In this chain, TRBV5-1 is recombined with TRBJ2-5; 6 matching bases give a weak D call of TRBD1. The receptor was derived from a female donor with multiple sclerosis, enrolled in a pregnancy study. The DNA sequence is given as TGCGCCAGCAGCCCCGGACAGTACCAAGAGACCCAGTACTTC. Its product reads: CASSPGQYQETQYF. The CDR3 plus the reference TRBV5-1 and TRBJ2-5 genes for the other parts give the full variable domain: KAGVTQTPRYLIKTRGQQVTLSCSPISGHRSVSWYQQTPGQGLQFLFEYFSETQRNKGNFPGRFSGRQFSNSRSEMNVSTLELGDSALYLCASSPGQYQETQYFGPGTRLLVL.